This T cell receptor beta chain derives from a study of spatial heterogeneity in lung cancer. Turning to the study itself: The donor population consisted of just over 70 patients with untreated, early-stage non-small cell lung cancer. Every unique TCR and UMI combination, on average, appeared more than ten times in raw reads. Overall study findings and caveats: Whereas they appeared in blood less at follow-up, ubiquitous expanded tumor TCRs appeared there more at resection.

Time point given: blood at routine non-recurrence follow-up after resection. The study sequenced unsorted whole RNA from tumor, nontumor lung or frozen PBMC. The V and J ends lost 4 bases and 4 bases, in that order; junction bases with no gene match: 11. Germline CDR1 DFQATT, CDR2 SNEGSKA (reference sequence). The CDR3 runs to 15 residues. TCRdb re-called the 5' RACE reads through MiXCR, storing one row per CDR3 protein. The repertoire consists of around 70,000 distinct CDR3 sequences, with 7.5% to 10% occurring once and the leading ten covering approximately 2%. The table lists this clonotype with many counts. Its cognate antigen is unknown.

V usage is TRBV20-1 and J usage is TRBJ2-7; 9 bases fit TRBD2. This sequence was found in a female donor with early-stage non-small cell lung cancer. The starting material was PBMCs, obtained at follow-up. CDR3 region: CSAKGGAGGRYEQYF. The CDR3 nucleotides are TGCAGTGCTAAGGGGGGAGCGGGAGGCCGGTACGAGCAGTACTTC.